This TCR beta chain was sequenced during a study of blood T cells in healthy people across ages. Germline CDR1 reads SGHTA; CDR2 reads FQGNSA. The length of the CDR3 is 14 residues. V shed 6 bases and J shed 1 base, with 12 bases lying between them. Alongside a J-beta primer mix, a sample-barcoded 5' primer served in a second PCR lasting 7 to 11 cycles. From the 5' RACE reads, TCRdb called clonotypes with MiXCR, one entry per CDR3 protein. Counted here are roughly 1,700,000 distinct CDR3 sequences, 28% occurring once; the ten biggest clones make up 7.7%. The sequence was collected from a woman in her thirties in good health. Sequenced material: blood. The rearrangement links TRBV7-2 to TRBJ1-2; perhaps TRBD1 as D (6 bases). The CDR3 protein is CASRSQGINYGYTF. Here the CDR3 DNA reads TGTGCCAGCAGATCTCAGGGGATTAACTATGGCTACACCTTC.